Each of the 32 T cell receptor beta chains below was sequenced from the same sample in a study of blood T cell repertoires in COVID-19. The table came from immunoSEQ multiplex PCR; TCRdb's copy has only in-frame clones and leaves some out. The data show about 210,000 clones, around 85% seen once. The sample taken for sequencing was peripheral blood. All receptors come from a man in his forties with acute or convalescent COVID-19.

This rearrangement joins TRBV3-1 (or the pseudogene TRBV3-2) to TRBJ2-7, with a tentative D call TRBD1 (6 bases). This CDR3 region has 13 residues. V dropped 3 bases and J dropped 2 bases, with 8 bases sitting between them. Germline values: CDR1 LGHDT, CDR2 YNNKEL (reference sequence). CDR3 bases: TGTGCCAGCAGCCATAGGACAGCCTACGAGCAGTACTTC. Translated: CASSHRTAYEQYF.

The table lists this clone with a few counts. The gene calls are TRBV19 and TRBJ2-7; 10 bases align to TRBD2. In germline, CDR1 is LNHDA, CDR2 SQIVND (reference sequence). The trim removed 8 bases at V and 12 bases at J, leaving 22 bases unmatched. The CDR3 runs to 16 residues. The CDR3 sequence: CASAKAGGLFPPAPYF. For the CDR3, the DNA is TGTGCCAGTGCTAAAGCGGGGGGGTTATTTCCCCCCGCTCCGTACTTC.

The CDR3 nucleotides are TGTGCCAGCAGTTTACGGGGAGGGACAGGGCCGAGAGAGCAGTACTTC. This translates into CASSLRGGTGPREQYF. The rearrangement uses TRBV28 and TRBJ2-7, with 9 bases that match TRBD1. The length of the CDR3 is 16 residues. The J segment lost 7 bases and the V segment lost 2 bases, leaving 12 bases of the junction unmatched. Germline CDR1 reads MDHEN; CDR2 reads SYDVKM.

J is TRBJ2-1 and V is TRBV4-1; 8 bases map to TRBD1. The junction had 8 bases not matched to a gene; V was cut back by 4 bases and J by 0 bases. Germline CDR1 reads MGHRA; CDR2 reads YSYEKL. This CDR3 has 17 amino acids. The CDR3 here is CASSRSTGAPSYNEQFF. In DNA form, the CDR3 reads TGCGCCAGCAGCCGCTCGACAGGGGCACCCTCCTACAATGAGCAGTTCTTC.

The genes are TRBV7-9 and TRBJ2-1; 7 bases map to TRBD2. Germline CDR1 SEHNR, CDR2 FQNEAQ (reference sequence). The V and J ends lost 5 bases and 4 bases, in that order; junction bases with no gene match: 14. The CDR3 length is 17 residues. CDR3 sequence: CASSLTGGAGKYNEQFF. The CDR3 DNA follows: TGTGCCAGCAGCCTCACGGGAGGCGCGGGAAAATACAATGAGCAGTTCTTC.

The chain carries TRBV7-8 and TRBJ1-1, with D perhaps TRBD1 (6 bases). This CDR3 comprises 13 residues. The germline gives CDR1 SGHVS, CDR2 FQNEAQ. Trimming left V 10 bases short and J 10 bases short, with 22 bases between. CDR3 loop: CATTFGQPVGAFF. DNA for the CDR3: TGTGCCACCACTTTTGGACAGCCCGTAGGAGCTTTCTTT.

The V and J genes are TRBV6-5 and TRBJ2-2; 9 bases line up with TRBD1. The germline CDR1 and CDR2 sequences are MNHEY and SVGAGI. V dropped 6 bases and J dropped 5; count of bases not matched to a gene: 7. The CDR3 is made up of 15 amino acids. CDR3 amino acids: CASRPGQGRTGELFF. CDR3 nucleotide sequence: TGTGCCAGCAGACCAGGACAGGGGCGGACCGGGGAGCTGTTTTTT.

The chain is built from TRBV29-1 and TRBJ1-5; a weak D match, TRBD1 (5 bases). CDR3 length equals 13 residues. Germline V gene data show CDR1 as SQVTM and CDR2 as ANQGSEA. V gave up 5 bases and J gave up 2 bases, with 10 bases separating them. CDR3: CSVTWGGNQPQHF. Here the CDR3 DNA reads TGCAGCGTTACCTGGGGGGGCAATCAGCCCCAGCATTTT. The full variable domain, completed using reference TRBV29-1 and TRBJ1-5, is SAVISQKPSRDICQRGTSLTIQCQVDSQVTMMFWYRQQPGQSLTLIATANQGSEATYESGFVIDKFPISRPNLTFSTLTVSNMSPEDSSIYLCSVTWGGNQPQHFGDGTRLSIL.

The chain carries TRBV6-5 and TRBJ1-2; D may be TRBD1 (5 bases). The CDR3 runs to 14 residues. V shed 3 bases and J shed 6 bases, with 14 bases lying between them. The V gene's germline CDR1 is MNHEY and CDR2 SVGAGI. The CDR3 nucleotides read TGTGCCAGCAGTTATATCGGGGGTGAGGATGGCTACACCTTC. Protein product: CASSYIGGEDGYTF.

The genes are TRBV7-8 and TRBJ2-7; possibly TRBD2 for D (6 bases). CDR1 SGHVS and CDR2 FQNEAQ come from the germline V gene. The V end was cut by 1 base, the J end by 4 bases, with 14 bases between. CDR3 size: 15 residues. This CDR3 is CASSLEAGDGYEQYF. The CDR3 region has the DNA TGTGCCAGCAGCTTAGAAGCGGGTGACGGGTACGAGCAGTACTTC.

The chain joins TRBV7-9 to TRBJ2-7, with 10 bases matching TRBD2. Germline trimming cut 1 base from V and 3 bases from J; bases unmatched to any gene: 6. Germline CDR1 reads SEHNR; CDR2 reads FQNEAQ (reference sequence). There are 16 residues in the CDR3. CDR3: CASSLVTSGTYYEQYF. DNA for the CDR3: TGTGCCAGCAGCTTAGTAACTAGCGGGACCTACTACGAGCAGTACTTC.

This clone was recorded once. The V call is TRBV30, the J call TRBJ1-6; 7 bases map to TRBD1. The CDR3 has 12 amino acids. V dropped 8 bases and J dropped 8; count of bases not matched to a gene: 6. Germline CDR1 reads GTSNPN; CDR2 reads SVGIG (reference sequence). CDR3 sequence: CARGGDDSPLHF. CDR3 in DNA: TGTGCCAGAGGGGGCGACGATTCACCCCTCCACTTT.

CDR3 protein: CASTQGGGTEAFF. The CDR3 bases are TGTGCCAGCACCCAAGGGGGGGGCACTGAAGCTTTCTTT. The V gene is TRBV25-1, the J gene TRBJ1-1; D is perhaps TRBD1 (6 bases). The CDR3 covers 13 residues. Looked up from germline, CDR1 is MGHDK and CDR2 is SYGVNS. V was clipped by 7 bases and J by 4 bases, with 13 bases between them. Combining the CDR3 with reference TRBV25-1 and TRBJ1-1 gives the whole variable domain EADIYQTPRYLVIGTGKKITLECSQTMGHDKMYWYQQDPGMELHLIHYSYGVNSTEKGDLSSESTVSRIRTEHFPLTLESARPSHTSQYLCASTQGGGTEAFFGQGTRLTVV.

The rearrangement uses TRBV3-1 (or the pseudogene TRBV3-2) and TRBJ2-2; 7 positions match TRBD2. Looked up from germline, CDR1 is LGHDT and CDR2 is YNNKEL (reference sequence). This CDR3 is built from 14 residues. V dropped 4 bases and J dropped 2; count of bases not matched to a gene: 1. The CDR3, as DNA: TGTGCCAGCAGCCGGGGGGGAAACACCGGGGAGCTGTTTTTT. Translating gives CASSRGGNTGELFF.

The J gene is TRBJ2-4, the V gene TRBV28, with TRBD2 identical over 7 bases. The CDR3 loop spans 15 amino acids. The V gene's germline CDR1 is MDHEN and CDR2 SYDVKM. V shed 5 bases and J 1 base; nucleotides not matched to a gene: 5. As DNA, the CDR3 is TGTGCCAGCAGTCTGCGGGGGACGGCCAAAAACATTCAGTACTTC. This codes for CASSLRGTAKNIQYF. Full variable domain (rest looked up from reference TRBV28 and TRBJ2-4): DVKVTQSSRYLVKRTGEKVFLECVQDMDHENMFWYRQDPGLGLRLIYFSYDVKMKEKGDIPEGYSVSREKKERFSLILESASTNQTSMYLCASSLRGTAKNIQYFGAGTRLSVL.

V is TRBV2 and J is TRBJ2-7; TRBD2 matches at 12 bases. Looked up from germline, CDR1 is SNHLY and CDR2 is FYNNEI. The CDR3 is made up of 17 amino acids. Losses at the gene ends were 6 bases for V and 2 bases for J; bases not matched to a gene: 11. The CDR3 reads CASRGGTRTSGAYEQYF. In DNA form, the CDR3 reads TGTGCCAGCAGGGGAGGGACCCGGACTAGCGGGGCCTACGAGCAGTACTTC.

The chain joins TRBV24-1 to TRBJ2-3; D may be TRBD2 (6 bases). CDR3 length: 16 residues. Germline V gene data show CDR1 as KGHDR and CDR2 as SFDVKD. Trimming pared 5 bases from V and 5 bases from J, leaving 19 bases between. CDR3 sequence (DNA): TGTGCCACCAGTGTTGGGAGCGGGTTCCAAAGAGATACGCAGTATTTT. Encoded protein: CATSVGSGFQRDTQYF.

The chain joins TRBV19 to TRBJ2-5, with 9 bases lining up with TRBD1. Germline values: CDR1 LNHDA, CDR2 SQIVND (reference sequence). CDR3 length equals 16 residues. V lost 3 bases to trimming and J lost 3 bases; unmatched junction nucleotides: 8. The DNA for the CDR3 is TGTGCCAGTAGTATCTCCACGGGACAGGGCGAAGAGACCCAGTACTTC. Translation: CASSISTGQGEETQYF.

The gene calls are TRBV6-2 or TRBV6-3 and TRBJ2-7; 8 bases line up with TRBD2. This CDR3 is 16 amino acids long. The V gene end was trimmed by 6 bases and the J gene end by 4 bases; junction bases not matched to a gene: 14. The germline V gene encodes CDR1 MNHEY and CDR2 SVGEGT. CDR3 coding DNA: TGTGCCAGCAGCCCCGATAGCGGGAAATTCGGGTACGAGCAGTACTTC. Translating gives CASSPDSGKFGYEQYF.

The genes are TRBV6-2 or TRBV6-3 and TRBJ2-2; a weak D match, TRBD1 (5 bases). The CDR3 covers 14 residues. Germline CDR1 reads MNHEY; CDR2 reads SVGEGT. Trimming took off 5 bases at V and 7 bases at J, with 14 bases between the two ends. The CDR3, as DNA: TGTGCCAGCAGTATTCGCCCAGGGATCGGGGAGCTGTTTTTT. It yields the protein CASSIRPGIGELFF.

This clone was observed a single time. CDR3 in amino acids: CASSPLGQGNYGYTF. The CDR3 DNA reads as TGTGCCAGCAGTCCACTCGGACAGGGAAACTATGGCTACACCTTC. This chain joins TRBV2 and TRBJ1-2; TRBD1 agrees at 8 bases. Germline CDR1 and CDR2: SNHLY and FYNNEI. CDR3 length: 15 amino acids. The junction had 7 bases not matched to a gene; V was cut back by 5 bases and J by 2 bases.

V usage is TRBV7-8 and J usage is TRBJ2-3; 14 bases align to TRBD2. After removal of 5 bases from V and 3 bases from J, the junction contained 19 bases not matched to a gene. The V gene's germline CDR1 is SGHVS and CDR2 FQNEAQ. The CDR3 has 21 residues. The CDR3 DNA follows: TGTGCCAGCAGCCGAGCTTTATTCGGGACTAGCGGGAGATGGGGGACAGATACGCAGTATTTT. Its translation: CASSRALFGTSGRWGTDTQYF.

The chain combines TRBV28 with TRBJ1-5, with D unresolved. This CDR3 has 14 amino acids. Deletions cut 2 bases from V and 6 bases from J, with 11 bases between. Per the germline V gene, CDR1 is MDHEN and CDR2 is SYDVKM. CDR3 in amino acids: CASSLRGLGQPQHF. The CDR3 DNA reads as TGTGCCAGCAGTTTACGGGGATTGGGTCAGCCCCAGCATTTT.

The chain combines TRBV12-3 or TRBV12-4 with TRBJ2-2; D is possibly TRBD1 (6 bases). This CDR3 contains 13 residues. Trimming cost V 6 bases and J 6 bases, with 11 bases left between them. The CDR3 DNA reads as TGTGCCAGCAGAGAACAGGGATCCGGGGAGCTGTTTTTT. Translating it yields CASREQGSGELFF.

The chain carries TRBV5-4 and TRBJ2-3, with no clear D. Germline V gives CDR1 SGHNT, CDR2 YYREEE (reference sequence). The CDR3 totals 15 residues. Trimming removed 7 bases at V and 6 bases at J, with 21 bases between. Written as DNA, the CDR3 is TGTGCCAGCCACTCTACGGCGGCACCCACTGATACGCAGTATTTT. Its translation: CASHSTAAPTDTQYF.

J is TRBJ2-2 and V is TRBV6-2 or TRBV6-3; tentative D call: TRBD2 (5 bases). V lost 1 base, J lost 6 bases, and 6 bases lay in between. Germline assignment: CDR1 MNHEY and CDR2 SVGEGT. There are 13 residues in the CDR3. This chain's CDR3 is CASSYWESGELFF. DNA for the CDR3: TGTGCCAGCAGTTACTGGGAGTCCGGGGAGCTGTTTTTT.

The V and J genes are TRBV6-6 and TRBJ2-7; possible D gene TRBD2, 6 bases. Germline loops: CDR1 MNHNY, CDR2 SVGAGI (reference sequence). The CDR3 runs to 14 residues. The V and J ends lost 7 bases and 6 bases respectively, with 19 bases between them. The CDR3 loop reads CASNAGGIHFEQYF. The CDR3 nucleotides are TGTGCCAGCAACGCCGGGGGAATCCACTTCGAGCAGTACTTC.

V is TRBV27 and J is TRBJ1-1, with a weak D call TRBD1 (5 bases). The CDR3 length is 15 residues. Deletions cut 2 bases from V and 0 bases from J, with 10 bases between. Germline lookup yields CDR1 MNHEY and CDR2 SMNVEV (reference sequence). The CDR3 nucleotides are TGTGCCAGCAGTTTAGGCCAGGGTCTGAACACTGAAGCTTTCTTT. Its translation is CASSLGQGLNTEAFF.

About this clone itself: The same CDR3 arises from other DNA sequences in this sample as well. The chain couples TRBV7-8 to TRBJ2-6; no clear D. The CDR3 is 15 residues long. CDR1 is SGHVS and CDR2 is FQNEAQ in the germline V gene. Trimming pared 1 base from V and 0 bases from J, leaving 4 bases between. In nucleotides, the CDR3 is TGTGCCAGCAGCTTAGGGAGCTCTGGGGCCAACGTCCTGACTTTC. Its translation: CASSLGSSGANVLTF.

The chain carries TRBV25-1 and TRBJ2-2; D gene uncertain. The CDR3 consists of 15 residues. Germline CDR1 is MGHDK and CDR2 is SYGVNS. The V end lost 6 bases, the J end lost 3 bases, and 14 bases lay between the germline ends. The CDR3, as DNA: TGTGCCAGCAGATCCCTGACAAGCTACACCGGGGAGCTGTTTTTT. Translating gives CASRSLTSYTGELFF.

This clone was counted only a few times. The rearrangement uses TRBV10-1 and TRBJ2-2, with D maybe TRBD2 (5 bases). Germline CDR1 and CDR2: WNHNN and SYGVQD (reference sequence). V was trimmed by 3 bases and J by 6 bases, leaving 26 bases between them. This CDR3 has 19 residues. The CDR3: CASSDVLSRAETRAGELFF. CDR3 nucleotide sequence: TGCGCCAGCAGTGATGTTCTTTCGCGGGCGGAGACTCGCGCCGGGGAGCTGTTTTTT.

The genes are TRBV7-2 and TRBJ2-5; D is unresolved. Trimming shortened V by 5 bases and J by 1 base, and 2 bases separated the two germline ends. CDR1 is SGHTA, CDR2 FQGNSA, per germline. The CDR3 sequence is 11 residues long. The CDR3 bases are TGTGCCAGCAGCCTCCAAGAGACCCAGTACTTC. As protein: CASSLQETQYF.